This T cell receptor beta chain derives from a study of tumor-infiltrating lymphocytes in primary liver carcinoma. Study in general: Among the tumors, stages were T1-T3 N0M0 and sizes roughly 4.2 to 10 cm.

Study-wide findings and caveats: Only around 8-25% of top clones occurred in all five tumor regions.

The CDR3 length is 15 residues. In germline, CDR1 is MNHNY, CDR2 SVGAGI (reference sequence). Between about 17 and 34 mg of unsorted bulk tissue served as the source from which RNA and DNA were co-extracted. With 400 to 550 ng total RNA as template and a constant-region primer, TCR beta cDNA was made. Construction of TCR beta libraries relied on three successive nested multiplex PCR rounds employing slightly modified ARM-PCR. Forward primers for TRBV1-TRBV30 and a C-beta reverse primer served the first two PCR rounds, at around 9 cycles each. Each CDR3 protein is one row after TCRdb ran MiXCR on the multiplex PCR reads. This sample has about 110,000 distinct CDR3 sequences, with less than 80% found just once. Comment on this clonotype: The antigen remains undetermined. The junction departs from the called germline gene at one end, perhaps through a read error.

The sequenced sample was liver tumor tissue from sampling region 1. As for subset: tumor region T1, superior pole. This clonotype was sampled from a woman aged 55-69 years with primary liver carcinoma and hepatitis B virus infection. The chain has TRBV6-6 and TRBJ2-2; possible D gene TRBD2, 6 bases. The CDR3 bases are TGTGCCAGCTTCGGGTCCAGCGGGTTAACCGGGAAGCTGTTTTTT. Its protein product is CASFGSSGLTGKLFF.